This section outlines one T cell receptor beta chain sequence together with its context. This CDR3 comprises 16 residues. The V gene's germline CDR1 is LNHDA and CDR2 SQIVND (reference sequence). The junction had 7 bases not matched to a gene; V was cut back by 5 bases and J by 0 bases. This entry is derived from a study of T cell changes during pregnancy in multiple sclerosis. Sequenced by immunoSEQ multiplex PCR; TCRdb stores in-frame clones only, minus some. Of 45,000 to 60,000 clones listed, roughly 92% are singletons. The specimen comprised CD4+ T cells from peripheral blood mononuclear cells, sampled in the third trimester of pregnancy. The source is a female donor with multiple sclerosis, enrolled in a pregnancy study. This chain joins TRBV19 and TRBJ1-3, with TRBD1 identical over 7 bases. CDR3 sequence (DNA): TGTGCCAGTAGTCCGGGACAGACGTTCTCTGGAAACACCATATATTTT. Its protein product is CASSPGQTFSGNTIYF.